This is a list of T cell receptor beta chains from one sample in a study of T cells in Graves' hyperthyroidism and ophthalmopathy. Using its own MiXCR run on the multiplex PCR reads, TCRdb lists one record per CDR3 protein. The sample contains around 350,000 distinct CDR3 sequences, approximately 19% of which appear only once. Sequenced sample: blood. The receptor set was obtained from a woman younger than 35 with Graves' hyperthyroidism. Both conserved end residues are part of each CDR3. D genes are given only for firm matches. Not every row has a clone size; where given, it reads once, few, many or a size class.

>TRBV12-3/TRBV12-4|TRBJ2-5|.|few
TGTGCCAGCAGTTTATTTTCCTCCCAAGAGACCCAGTACTTC
CASSLFSSQETQYF
>TRBV20-1|TRBJ1-1|.|many
TGCAGTACTACCCGACAGAGCACTGAAGCTTTCTTT
CSTTRQSTEAFF
>TRBV2|TRBJ2-5|.|many
TGTGCCATCTCCCGGCCTTTCGAAGAGACCCAGTACTTC
CAISRPFEETQYF
>TRBV15|TRBJ1-5|TRBD1|once
TGTGCCACCAGCGGGACAGGTCGGCCCCAGCATTTT
CATSGTGRPQHF
>TRBV11-2|TRBJ1-1|.|many
TGTGCCAGCAGCTTGAAAGCGAACACTGAAGCTTTCTTT
CASSLKANTEAFF
>TRBV6-1|TRBJ1-2|.|few
TGTGCCAGCAGTGGAGACGACAGTCAATACTATGGCTACACCTTC
CASSGDDSQYYGYTF
>TRBV5-1|TRBJ2-4|TRBD1|.
TGCGCCAGCAGCTCCGGACAGGTACAAAACATTAAGTACTTC
CASSSGQVQNIKYF
>TRBV9|TRBJ1-3|.|.
TGTGCCAGCAGCCAGACCCCCACATCCTCTGGAAACACCATATATTTT
CASSQTPTSSGNTIYF
>TRBV6-1|TRBJ2-2|.|many
TGTGCCAGCACCACAAATCGAGTTCAGGCCGGGGAGCTGTTTTTT
CASTTNRVQAGELFF
>TRBV7-2|TRBJ1-2|.|many
TGTGCCAGCAGCCTAGTGGCTCCTACAATCTATGGCTACACCTTC
CASSLVAPTIYGYTF
>TRBV6-2/TRBV6-3|TRBJ1-2|.|.
TGTTCCAGCAGTTCCCGAGGCGGGACAAATTCCTTGGGCTATGGCTACACCTTC
CSSSSRGGTNSLGYGYTF
>TRBV28|TRBJ2-5|TRBD2|.
TGTGCCAGCAGTTTATATGGTAGCGGGGAGACCCAGTACTTC
CASSLYGSGETQYF
>TRBV6-1|TRBJ1-5|.|.
TGTGCCAGCGAAGGAGGCGTCAATAGCAATCAGCCCCAGCATTTT
CASEGGVNSNQPQHF
>TRBV6-1|TRBJ1-1|.|many
TGTGCCAGCCCCACCCCCGGTGAAGCTTTCTTT
CASPTPGEAFF
>TRBV29-1|TRBJ1-2|.|many
TGCAGCGTTGAGGGGAGACACAGCCTCACTAACTATGGCTACACCTTC
CSVEGRHSLTNYGYTF
>TRBV11-1|TRBJ1-3|.|many
TGTGCCAGCAGATATAAACAGGGAGGAATTTCTGGAAACACCATATATTTT
CASRYKQGGISGNTIYF
>TRBV29-1|TRBJ2-5|TRBD2|few
TGCAGCGTTTCCGGACTAGCGAGGGGAGAGACCCAGTACTTC
CSVSGLARGETQYF
>TRBV9|TRBJ2-2|.|many
TGTGCCAGCAGCGTAGAGGGACGAAACACCGGGGAGCTGTTTTTT
CASSVEGRNTGELFF
>TRBV15|TRBJ1-6|TRBD1|many
TGTGCCACCAGCAGAGTCCACGACTATCGACAGGGGGGATCCTATAATTCACCCCTCCACTTT
CATSRVHDYRQGGSYNSPLHF
>TRBV6-5|TRBJ1-1|TRBD1|.
TGTGCCAGCAGTTCCCAGGGGGCAGTTGGGAACACTGAAGCTTTCTTT
CASSSQGAVGNTEAFF
>TRBV18|TRBJ1-2|.|many
TGTGCCAGCTCACCAACGACAGGCCCCAACTATGGCTACACCTTC
CASSPTTGPNYGYTF
>TRBV6-1|TRBJ1-1|.|many
TGTGCCAGCAGTGAGGGGCTTATAATGAACACTGAAGCTTTCTTT
CASSEGLIMNTEAFF
>TRBV27|TRBJ1-2|.|.
TGTGCCAGCAGTTTATCGGCAGGTGCTAACTATGGCTACACCTTC
CASSLSAGANYGYTF
>TRBV9|TRBJ1-5|.|many
TGTGCCAGCAGCGTAGATTTAGATCAGCCCCAGCATTTT
CASSVDLDQPQHF
>TRBV7-3|TRBJ2-5|.|many
TGTGCCAGCAGCGCCGGGGCCTCAGAGACCCAGTACTTC
CASSAGASETQYF
>TRBV12-3/TRBV12-4|TRBJ1-2|.|many
TGTGCCAGCACCCGGAGATCCTATGGCTACACCTTC
CASTRRSYGYTF
>TRBV15|TRBJ1-5|.|.
TGTGCCACCAGCCTCGGCGGGGACAATCAGCCCCAGCATTTT
CATSLGGDNQPQHF
>TRBV4-1|TRBJ2-7|.|many
TGCGCCAGCAGCCAAGCTCAGACAGGCCGGGCCACCCTCCACTACGAGCAGTACTTC
CASSQAQTGRATLHYEQYF
>TRBV12-3/TRBV12-4|TRBJ2-5|.|.
TGTGCCAGCAGTGAGCGCTTACAGACCCAGTACTTC
CASSERLQTQYF
>TRBV11-2|TRBJ2-4|.|.
TGTGCCAGCAGCTCCGACGGGACTGGAAACATTCAGTACTTC
CASSSDGTGNIQYF
>TRBV12-5|TRBJ2-7|.|many
TGTGCTAGTGCCCTGGGACCGTTCTACGAGCAGTACTTC
CASALGPFYEQYF
>TRBV28|TRBJ1-5|.|many
TGTGCCAGCAGCCCCGGGGCCTATCAGCCCCAGCATTTT
CASSPGAYQPQHF
>TRBV28|TRBJ2-7|.|many
TGTGCCAGCAGTTTGCGGGGCTACGGCTACGAGCAGTACTTC
CASSLRGYGYEQYF
>TRBV20-1|TRBJ2-5|TRBD2|many
TGCAGTGCTAGAGTGCTAGCGGGAGAGACCCAGTACTTC
CSARVLAGETQYF
>TRBV19|TRBJ1-6|.|many
TGTGCCAGTACTAGAGGGGGAGGTGTCTGGTCACCCCTCCACTTT
CASTRGGGVWSPLHF
>TRBV11-3|TRBJ1-1|.|many
TGTGCCAGCAGCTTAGAACCCAGGGCTGAAGCTTTCTTT
CASSLEPRAEAFF
>TRBV20-1|TRBJ2-5|.|many
TGCAGTGCTAGAGATCCAGCTCAAGAGACCCAGTACTTC
CSARDPAQETQYF
>TRBV7-9|TRBJ1-2|TRBD1|many
TGTGCCAGCAGCCGACAGGGGGCGATCACCTTC
CASSRQGAITF
>TRBV2|TRBJ1-6|.|.
TGTGCCAGCAGTCCCGGGACCACCTCGTCACCCCTCCACTTT
CASSPGTTSSPLHF
>TRBV2|TRBJ1-5|.|many
TGTGCCAGCAGGCAGATTAGCAATCAGCCCCAGCATTTT
CASRQISNQPQHF
>TRBV7-2|TRBJ1-1|.|many
TGTGCCAGCAGCTTGAGGGTAGCCGATGAAGCTTTCTTT
CASSLRVADEAFF
>TRBV20-1|TRBJ1-1|.|many
TGCAGTGCTAGAGGGGGCTCGTGGACTGAAGCTTTCTTT
CSARGGSWTEAFF